A selection of T cell receptor beta chains follows, all from one sample in a study of cytomegalovirus exposure and HLA in healthy donors. Profiling relied on immunoSEQ multiplex PCR, and the TCRdb table lists in-frame clones only, not all of them. The table includes some 140,000 clones, almost 85% detected once. Source material: PBMCs. Receptors were obtained from a woman in her 30s in good health and CMV-seronegative. Both conserved end residues are part of each CDR3. The order of the fields is D gene, V gene, J gene, clone size, CDR3 DNA, CDR3 protein. A D gene is named only where the DNA matches it firmly. Some rows mark clone size as missing; the rest say once, few, many or name a class of expanded clone.

d_call: -
v_call: TRBV11-3
j_call: TRBJ2-1
clone_size: -
cdr3_nt: TGTGCCAGCAGCTTCGGAGGCCTCTACAATGAGCAGTTCTTC
cdr3_aa: CASSFGGLYNEQFF

d_call: -
v_call: TRBV30
j_call: TRBJ1-5
clone_size: -
cdr3_nt: TGTGCCTGGTCCAGGGGAAAGGATCAGCCCCAGCATTTT
cdr3_aa: CAWSRGKDQPQHF

d_call: -
v_call: TRBV19
j_call: TRBJ2-1
clone_size: -
cdr3_nt: TGTGCCAGTAGTATTAATAGCAATGAGCAGTTCTTC
cdr3_aa: CASSINSNEQFF

d_call: TRBD1
v_call: TRBV28
j_call: TRBJ1-6
clone_size: -
cdr3_nt: TGTGCCAGCACCCCGGGACAGCCAAATTCACCCCTCCACTTT
cdr3_aa: CASTPGQPNSPLHF

d_call: -
v_call: TRBV10-3
j_call: TRBJ2-2
clone_size: -
cdr3_nt: TGTGCCATCAGTGACAGGGGTGGGCGAGGCGGGGAGCTGTTTTTT
cdr3_aa: CAISDRGGRGGELFF

d_call: -
v_call: TRBV7-2
j_call: TRBJ2-7
clone_size: -
cdr3_nt: TGTGCCAGCAGCTTAGAACACTACGAGCAGTACTTC
cdr3_aa: CASSLEHYEQYF

d_call: -
v_call: TRBV4-3
j_call: TRBJ2-3
clone_size: -
cdr3_nt: TGCGCCAGCAGCCAAGATCGCAGGGCCAGCACAGATACGCAGTATTTT
cdr3_aa: CASSQDRRASTDTQYF

d_call: TRBD1
v_call: TRBV5-6
j_call: TRBJ1-4
clone_size: -
cdr3_nt: TGTGCCAGCAGCCCTAGACAGGGGGCCCATAATGAAAAACTGTTTTTT
cdr3_aa: CASSPRQGAHNEKLFF

d_call: -
v_call: TRBV4-1
j_call: TRBJ1-1
clone_size: few
cdr3_nt: TGCGCCAGCAGCCGACAGAGAAAGCCTGGGACTGAAGCTTTCTTT
cdr3_aa: CASSRQRKPGTEAFF

d_call: -
v_call: TRBV10-3
j_call: TRBJ2-1
clone_size: once
cdr3_nt: TGTGCCATCACAGGCGCAGGGGCGGTCTACAATGAGCAGTTCTTC
cdr3_aa: CAITGAGAVYNEQFF

d_call: TRBD2
v_call: TRBV18
j_call: TRBJ2-5
clone_size: -
cdr3_nt: TGTGCCAGCTCACCGACTAGCGGGGGGCAAGAGACCCAGTACTTC
cdr3_aa: CASSPTSGGQETQYF

d_call: -
v_call: TRBV2
j_call: TRBJ1-3
clone_size: -
cdr3_nt: TGTGCCAGCAGGGAGACAGGCTCTGGAAACACCATATATTTT
cdr3_aa: CASRETGSGNTIYF

d_call: TRBD1
v_call: TRBV2
j_call: TRBJ2-5
clone_size: -
cdr3_nt: TGTGCCAGCAGCGTCGGGGGACAGGGGAGTCAAGAGACCCAGTACTTC
cdr3_aa: CASSVGGQGSQETQYF

d_call: -
v_call: TRBV7-8
j_call: TRBJ1-2
clone_size: few
cdr3_nt: TGTGCCAGCAGCTTCGCCTCGGGGGAAGGCTACACCTTC
cdr3_aa: CASSFASGEGYTF

d_call: -
v_call: TRBV4-1
j_call: TRBJ1-2
clone_size: -
cdr3_nt: TGCGCCAGCAGCCAAGAGGGGTTCCGGGGGGGGAACTATGGCTACACCTTC
cdr3_aa: CASSQEGFRGGNYGYTF

d_call: -
v_call: TRBV30
j_call: TRBJ1-6
clone_size: -
cdr3_nt: TGTGCCTGGAGGGTACAGGGTTATTCACCCCTCCACTTT
cdr3_aa: CAWRVQGYSPLHF

d_call: -
v_call: TRBV14
j_call: TRBJ2-7
clone_size: -
cdr3_nt: TGTGCCAGCAGCCAAGCACACCGCTACGAGCAGTACTTC
cdr3_aa: CASSQAHRYEQYF

d_call: TRBD1
v_call: TRBV11-1
j_call: TRBJ2-7
clone_size: once
cdr3_nt: TGTGCCAGCAGGATATGGGGGACAGAACCCTACGAGCAGTACTTC
cdr3_aa: CASRIWGTEPYEQYF

d_call: -
v_call: TRBV6-6
j_call: TRBJ1-2
clone_size: -
cdr3_nt: TGTGCCAGCAGTCGGGGGGTCAGCTATGGCTACACCTTC
cdr3_aa: CASSRGVSYGYTF

d_call: TRBD1
v_call: TRBV2
j_call: TRBJ1-1
clone_size: -
cdr3_nt: TGTGCCAGCAGTGTCACCGGGACAGGGAACACTGAAGCTTTCTTT
cdr3_aa: CASSVTGTGNTEAFF

d_call: -
v_call: TRBV5-1
j_call: TRBJ1-3
clone_size: -
cdr3_nt: TGCGCCAGCAGCTTGGACAGCTCTGGAAACACCATATATTTT
cdr3_aa: CASSLDSSGNTIYF

d_call: -
v_call: TRBV20-1
j_call: TRBJ1-2
clone_size: -
cdr3_nt: TGCAGTGCCGACGCGGGGGCTCTCACCTTC
cdr3_aa: CSADAGALTF

d_call: -
v_call: TRBV5-5
j_call: TRBJ1-2
clone_size: -
cdr3_nt: TGTGCCAGCAGCTTGGCCTCGGCAGGGGAATACTATGGCTACACCTTC
cdr3_aa: CASSLASAGEYYGYTF

d_call: -
v_call: TRBV6-5
j_call: TRBJ2-2
clone_size: once
cdr3_nt: TGTGCCAGCAGGTCCGGACAATACACCGGGGAGCTGTTTTTT
cdr3_aa: CASRSGQYTGELFF